The T cell receptor beta chain under discussion was sequenced for a study of cytotoxic CD8 clonotypes in ibrutinib-treated CLL. Across the whole study: After a median of 68 months, roughly 15 patients stayed remitted and approximately twelve progressed; responses had been partial in about 24 and complete in 2. Response samples were taken after a median of approximately 12 months on treatment, range 6 to 36. Regarding the study as a whole: Clonality measured at baseline exceeded age-matched healthy donors, tracking circulating CD8+ T-cell counts. There were few public clonotypes, and on treatment they contracted or stayed stable.

Looked up from germline, CDR1 is SGHNT and CDR2 is YYREEE (reference sequence). This CDR3 spans 15 amino acids. V gave up 0 bases and J gave up 8 bases, with 14 bases separating them. Sequenced by immunoSEQ multiplex PCR; TCRdb stores in-frame clones only, minus some. Of roughly 40,000 clones in the sample, roughly 69% were seen once. To note about this clone: The antigen is undetermined.

The sequenced sample was PBMCs, obtained after 12 months of ibrutinib treatment. This TCR was recovered from a human donor with chronic lymphocytic leukemia. The chain has TRBV5-4 and TRBJ1-4; D is perhaps TRBD1 (6 bases). The CDR3 DNA sequence: TGTGCCAGCAGCTTGGGAGGGGGGATCGGAGAAAAACTGTTTTTT. Encoded protein: CASSLGGGIGEKLFF.